This T cell receptor (beta chain) was found in a study of read filtering for tumor transcriptome and immune sequencing. Study at large: Whole-transcriptome libraries were prepared after DNase treatment. Study observations and caveats: Without single-read clonotypes, shared clonotype proportions correlated more between IR-seq and RNA-seq. Even smaller IR-seq throughput identified most shared clonotypes.

This clonotype was counted ten times or more. No antigen is known for it. Molecular barcoded adaptors covering alpha/delta and beta/gamma chains were used on approximately 440 ng RNA. One entry per CDR3 protein, called by TCRdb with MiXCR from the reads. The sample has fewer than 150,000 distinct CDR3 sequences; 10% to 15% are singletons. The CDR3 totals 8 residues. Deletions cut 7 bases from V and 4 bases from J, with 1 base between. From germline, CDR1 is SQVTM and CDR2 ANQGSEA. This chain joins TRBV29-1 and TRBJ1-1; D unresolved. The sequencing sample was made of a population of CD138-negative cells sorted from bone marrow. The clonotype originates from a donor at least 40 years old with multiple myeloma. CDR3 amino acids: CSATEAFF. For the CDR3, the DNA is TGCAGCGCCACTGAAGCTTTCTTT. Supplemented by reference TRBV29-1 and TRBJ1-1, the full variable domain reads SAVISQKPSRDICQRGTSLTIQCQVDSQVTMMFWYRQQPGQSLTLIATANQGSEATYESGFVIDKFPISRPNLTFSTLTVSNMSPEDSSIYLCSATEAFFGQGTRLTVV.